This T cell receptor (beta chain) is from a study of response to subunit inactivated influenza vaccine. TCRdb used MiXCR to reprocess the RT-PCR reads, holding one entry per CDR3 protein. The sample yields 600,000 to 700,000 distinct CDR3 sequences, less than 15% seen once. This clonotype showed up just a few times. Its antigen is unidentified. Findings of the study overall: Few additional T cells are recruited per seasonal influenza vaccination, authors suggested.

The CDR3 covers 13 residues. V lost 5 bases and J 7 bases, leaving 14 bases between the germline ends. The germline V gene has CDR1 MNHEY and CDR2 SMNVEV (reference sequence). The source was PBMCs from blood, collected 14 to 15 days before vaccination. The rearrangement uses TRBV27 and TRBJ1-2; D is unclear. This TCR came from a man over 45 who received an inactivated influenza vaccine. In DNA form, the CDR3 reads TGTGCCAGCAGTCTGCGTTGGAGGGCTGGCTACACCTTC. Amino acid sequence: CASSLRWRAGYTF.